One and the same sample provided the 10 T cell receptor beta chains below, sequenced in a study of molecular identifiers for immune sequencing clone quantification. TCRdb redid the calling of the PCR reads with MiXCR, one entry per CDR3 protein. The repertoire holds roughly 100,000 distinct CDR3 sequences, with 30% to 35% as singletons. The sequenced material came from naive CD8+ T cells from blood, with Jurkat cell RNA spiked in. Described subset: FACS-sorted CD8+CD4-CCR7+CD45RA+ naive T cells. The source of these receptors is a human donor in good health. Some libraries in this study had Jurkat cell RNA spiked in.

The J gene is TRBJ2-3, the V gene TRBV7-9, with D possibly being TRBD1 (5 bases). The CDR3 sequence is 19 residues long. The V and J ends lost 2 bases and 4 bases respectively, with 25 bases between them. CDR1 and CDR2 from the germline V gene are SEHNR and FQNEAQ (reference sequence). CDR3 amino acids: CASSLSVWGASRSSDTQYF. The CDR3 DNA is TGTGCCAGCAGCTTAAGTGTTTGGGGCGCGAGTAGGTCATCAGATACGCAGTATTTT.

Concerning this clonotype: This may be a read error: a much more frequent sequence differs by one nucleotide. This chain uses TRBV7-8 with TRBJ2-7, with D maybe TRBD2 (7 bases). The CDR3 is 14 amino acids. The V end was cut by 3 bases, the J end by 7 bases, with 16 bases between. Germline CDR1 reads SGHVS; CDR2 reads FQNEAQ. The DNA of the CDR3 is TGTGCCAGCAGCTTGGGGGGGCCCCTGGAAGAGCAGTACTTC. Amino acids: CASSLGGPLEEQYF.

In the case of this clonotype: The germline gene is not matched at one end of the junction; a read error may be the cause. This rearrangement joins TRBV7-2 to TRBJ2-3, with D unclear. In germline, CDR1 is SGHTA, CDR2 FQGNSA. The CDR3 consists of 13 residues. The CDR3 here is CASSPTPHPIQNF. CDR3 coding DNA: TGTGCCAGCAGCCCAACCCCCCATCCCATCCAGAATTTT.

This clonotype was seen a handful of times. The J gene is TRBJ1-1, the V gene TRBV18; the D is unclear. There are 15 residues in the CDR3. Germline values: CDR1 KGHSH, CDR2 LQKENI. The germline V and J ends were trimmed by 0 bases and 2 bases, with 10 bases remaining between them. The CDR3 region is CASSPPGVFNTEAFF. For the CDR3, the DNA is TGTGCCAGCTCACCACCGGGAGTTTTTAACACTGAAGCTTTCTTT.

This clonotype was recorded a few times. V gene TRBV5-1 combines with J gene TRBJ2-2, with D possibly being TRBD1 (5 bases). CDR3 size: 14 residues. Per germline, CDR1 SGHRS and CDR2 YFSETQ. V shed 5 bases and J shed 1 base, with 9 bases lying between them. CDR3 amino acids: CASRSDRNTGELFF. CDR3 DNA: TGCGCCAGCAGGTCCGACAGGAACACCGGGGAGCTGTTTTTT.

In the case of this clonotype: One junction end disagrees with the germline gene, perhaps due to a read error. The chain carries TRBV2 and TRBJ2-1; TRBD2 agrees at 9 bases. Germline V gene data show CDR1 as SNHLY and CDR2 as FYNNEI. This CDR3 contains 14 residues. The CDR3: CASRTPGLAFEQCF. The CDR3 bases are TGTGCCAGCAGGACTCCGGGACTAGCATTTGAGCAGTGCTTC.

The chain combines TRBV20-1 with TRBJ1-4, with D perhaps TRBD1 (5 bases). This CDR3 has 14 residues. V lost 3 bases and J lost 6, with 14 bases in between. CDR1 and CDR2 from the germline V gene are DFQATT and SNEGSKA (reference sequence). The CDR3 DNA is TGCAGTGCTAGTGATATGGGGGGGGATGAAAAACTGTTTTTT. Its protein is CSASDMGGDEKLFF.

The chain has TRBV12-3 or TRBV12-4 and TRBJ2-3, with D unclear. Trimming removed 5 bases from V and 6 bases from J, with 9 bases in between. The CDR3 spans 12 residues. For the CDR3, the DNA is TGTGCCAGCAGTCTCCTGGGGGATACGCAGTATTTT. Its protein is CASSLLGDTQYF.

The genes are TRBV28 and TRBJ2-6, with D tentatively TRBD1 (5 bases). The CDR3 sequence is 15 residues long. Germline lookup yields CDR1 MDHEN and CDR2 SYDVKM. V gave up 6 bases and J gave up 4 bases, with 13 bases separating them. CDR3 sequence (DNA): TGTGCCAGCAGATCCCAGGGCTCCGGGGCCAACGTCCTGACTTTC. Amino acids: CASRSQGSGANVLTF.

This clonotype occurred many times. The chain couples TRBV28 to TRBJ2-3; unclear D gene. V was shortened by 6 bases and J by 6 bases, with 7 bases between the two germline ends. CDR3 length: 11 residues. CDR1 and CDR2 (germline): MDHEN, SYDVKM. Here the CDR3 reads CASSAPDTQYF. The CDR3 region has the DNA TGTGCCAGCAGCGCCCCCGATACGCAGTATTTT.